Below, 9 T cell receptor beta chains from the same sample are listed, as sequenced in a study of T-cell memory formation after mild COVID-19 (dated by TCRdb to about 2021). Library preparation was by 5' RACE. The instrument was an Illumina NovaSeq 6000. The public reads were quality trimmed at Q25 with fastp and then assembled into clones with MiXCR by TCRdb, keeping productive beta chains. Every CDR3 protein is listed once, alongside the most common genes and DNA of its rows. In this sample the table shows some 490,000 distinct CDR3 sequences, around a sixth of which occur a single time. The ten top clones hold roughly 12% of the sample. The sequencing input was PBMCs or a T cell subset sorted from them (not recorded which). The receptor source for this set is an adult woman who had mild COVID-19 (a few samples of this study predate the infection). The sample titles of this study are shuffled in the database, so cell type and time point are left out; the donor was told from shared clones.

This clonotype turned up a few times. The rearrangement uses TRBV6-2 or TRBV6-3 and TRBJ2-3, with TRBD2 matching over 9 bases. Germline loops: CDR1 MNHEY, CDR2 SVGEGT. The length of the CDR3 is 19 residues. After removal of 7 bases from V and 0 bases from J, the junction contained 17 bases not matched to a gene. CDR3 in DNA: TGTGCCAGCATGGGGGCTAGGCGTAGCGGGAGCAGGAGCACAGATACGCAGTATTTT. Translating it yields CASMGARRSGSRSTDTQYF.

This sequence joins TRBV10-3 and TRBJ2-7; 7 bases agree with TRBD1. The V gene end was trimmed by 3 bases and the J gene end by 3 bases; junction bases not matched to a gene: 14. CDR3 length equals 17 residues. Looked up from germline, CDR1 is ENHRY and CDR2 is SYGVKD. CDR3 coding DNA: TGTGCCATCAGTGAACGGCCGCCGGACAGGATAGACTACGAGCAGTACTTC. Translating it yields CAISERPPDRIDYEQYF.

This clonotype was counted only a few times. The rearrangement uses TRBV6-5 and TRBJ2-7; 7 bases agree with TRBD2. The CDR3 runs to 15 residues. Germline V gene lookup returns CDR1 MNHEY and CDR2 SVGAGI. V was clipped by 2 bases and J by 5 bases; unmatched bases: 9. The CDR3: CASSYGPGLTHEQYF. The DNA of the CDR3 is TGTGCCAGCAGTTACGGGCCGGGACTAACGCACGAGCAGTACTTC.

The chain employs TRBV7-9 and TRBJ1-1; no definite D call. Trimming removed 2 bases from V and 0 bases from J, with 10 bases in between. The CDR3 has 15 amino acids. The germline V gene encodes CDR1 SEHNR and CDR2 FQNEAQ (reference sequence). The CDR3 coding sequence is TGTGCCAGCAGCTTACCGCCGGCCCTGAACACTGAAGCTTTCTTT. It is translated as CASSLPPALNTEAFF. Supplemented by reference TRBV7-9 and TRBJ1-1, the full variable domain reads DTGVSQNPRHKITKRGQNVTFRCDPISEHNRLYWYRQTLGQGPEFLTYFQNEAQLEKSRLLSDRFSAERPKGSFSTLEIQRTEQGDSAMYLCASSLPPALNTEAFFGQGTRLTVV.

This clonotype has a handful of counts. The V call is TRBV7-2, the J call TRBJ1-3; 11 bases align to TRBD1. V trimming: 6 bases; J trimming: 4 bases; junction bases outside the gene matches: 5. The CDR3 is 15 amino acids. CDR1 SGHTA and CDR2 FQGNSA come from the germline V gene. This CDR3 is CASSIRTGGGNTIYF. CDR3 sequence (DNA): TGTGCCAGCAGTATTAGGACAGGGGGCGGAAACACCATATATTTT.

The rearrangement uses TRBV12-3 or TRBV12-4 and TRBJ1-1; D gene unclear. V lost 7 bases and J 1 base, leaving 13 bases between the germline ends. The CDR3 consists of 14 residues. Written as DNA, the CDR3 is TGTGCCAGCACCCAAAGTAGGGAGAACACTGAAGCTTTCTTT. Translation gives CASTQSRENTEAFF.

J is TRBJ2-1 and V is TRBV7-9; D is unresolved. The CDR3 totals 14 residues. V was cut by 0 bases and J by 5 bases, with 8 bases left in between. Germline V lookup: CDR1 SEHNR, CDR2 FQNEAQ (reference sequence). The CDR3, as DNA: TGTGCCAGCAGCTTAGCACTTCTGGACAATGAGCAGTTCTTC. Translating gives CASSLALLDNEQFF.

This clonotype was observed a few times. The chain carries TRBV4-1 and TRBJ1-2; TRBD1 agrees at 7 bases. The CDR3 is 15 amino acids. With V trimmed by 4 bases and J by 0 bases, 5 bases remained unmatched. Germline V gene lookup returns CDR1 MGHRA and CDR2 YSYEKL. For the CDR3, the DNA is TGCGCCAGCAGCCCGGAGACAGGGACTAACTATGGCTACACCTTC. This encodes CASSPETGTNYGYTF.

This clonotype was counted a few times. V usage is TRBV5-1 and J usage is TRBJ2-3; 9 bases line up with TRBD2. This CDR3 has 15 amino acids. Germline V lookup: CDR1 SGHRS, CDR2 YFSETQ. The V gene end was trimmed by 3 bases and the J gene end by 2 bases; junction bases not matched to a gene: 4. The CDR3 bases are TGCGCCAGCAGCTCAAGCGGGGGGTCCACAGATACGCAGTATTTT. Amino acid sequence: CASSSSGGSTDTQYF.